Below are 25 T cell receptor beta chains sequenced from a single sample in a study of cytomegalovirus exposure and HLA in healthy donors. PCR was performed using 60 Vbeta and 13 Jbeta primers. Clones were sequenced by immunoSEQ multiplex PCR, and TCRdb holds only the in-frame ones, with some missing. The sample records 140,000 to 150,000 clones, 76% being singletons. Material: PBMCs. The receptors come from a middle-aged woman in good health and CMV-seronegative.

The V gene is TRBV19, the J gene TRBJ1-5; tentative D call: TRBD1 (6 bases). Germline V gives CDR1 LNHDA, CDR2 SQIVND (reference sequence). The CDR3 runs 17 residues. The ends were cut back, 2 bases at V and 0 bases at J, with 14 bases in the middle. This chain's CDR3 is CASSINRTAYSNQPQHF. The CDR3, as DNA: TGTGCCAGTAGTATAAATAGGACAGCGTATAGCAATCAGCCCCAGCATTTT.

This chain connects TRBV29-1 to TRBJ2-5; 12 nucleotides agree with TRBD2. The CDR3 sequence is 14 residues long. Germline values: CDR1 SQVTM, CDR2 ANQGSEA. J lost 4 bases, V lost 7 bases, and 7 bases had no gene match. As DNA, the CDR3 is TGCAGCGCTAGACTAGCGGGAGCACCAGAGACCCAGTACTTC. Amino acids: CSARLAGAPETQYF.

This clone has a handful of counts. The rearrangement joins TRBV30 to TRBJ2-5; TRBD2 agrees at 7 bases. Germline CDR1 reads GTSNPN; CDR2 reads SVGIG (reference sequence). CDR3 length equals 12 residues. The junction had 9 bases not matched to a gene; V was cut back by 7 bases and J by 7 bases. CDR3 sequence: CASRLASGTQYF. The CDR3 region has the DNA TGTGCCTCCAGACTAGCCTCCGGGACCCAGTACTTC. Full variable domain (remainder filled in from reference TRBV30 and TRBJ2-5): SQTIHQWPATLVQPVGSPLSLECTVEGTSNPNLYWYRQAAGRGLQLLFYSVGIGQISSEVPQNLSASRPQDRQFILSSKKLLLSDSGFYLCASRLASGTQYFGPGTRLLVL.

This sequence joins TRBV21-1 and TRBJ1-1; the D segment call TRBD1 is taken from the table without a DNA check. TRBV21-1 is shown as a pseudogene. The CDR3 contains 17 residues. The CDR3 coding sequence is TGTGCCAGCAGCAAAGGCTCCACATTGGGGGCAAACACTGAAGCTTTCTTT. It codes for CASSKGSTLGANTEAFF.

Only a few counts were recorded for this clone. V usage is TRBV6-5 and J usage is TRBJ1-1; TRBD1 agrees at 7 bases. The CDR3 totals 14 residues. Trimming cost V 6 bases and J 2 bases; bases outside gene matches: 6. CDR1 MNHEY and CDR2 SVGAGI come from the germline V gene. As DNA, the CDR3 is TGTGCCAGCAGAAATCAGGGGGATAACACTGAAGCTTTCTTT. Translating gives CASRNQGDNTEAFF.

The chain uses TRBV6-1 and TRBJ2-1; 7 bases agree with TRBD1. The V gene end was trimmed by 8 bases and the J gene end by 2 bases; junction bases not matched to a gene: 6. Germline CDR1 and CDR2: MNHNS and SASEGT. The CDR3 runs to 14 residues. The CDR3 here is CASRRTGTYNEQFF. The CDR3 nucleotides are TGTGCCAGCCGGAGGACAGGTACCTACAATGAGCAGTTCTTC.

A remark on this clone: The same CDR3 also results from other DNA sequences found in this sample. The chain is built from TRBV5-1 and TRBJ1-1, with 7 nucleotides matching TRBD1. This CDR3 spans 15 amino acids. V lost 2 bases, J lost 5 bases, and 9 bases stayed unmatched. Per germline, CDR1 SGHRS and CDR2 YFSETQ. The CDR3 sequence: CASSFPEAGGTEAFF. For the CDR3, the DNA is TGCGCCAGCAGCTTTCCCGAAGCAGGGGGTACTGAAGCTTTCTTT. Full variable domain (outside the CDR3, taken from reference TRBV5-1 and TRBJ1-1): KAGVTQTPRYLIKTRGQQVTLSCSPISGHRSVSWYQQTPGQGLQFLFEYFSETQRNKGNFPGRFSGRQFSNSRSEMNVSTLELGDSALYLCASSFPEAGGTEAFFGQGTRLTVV.

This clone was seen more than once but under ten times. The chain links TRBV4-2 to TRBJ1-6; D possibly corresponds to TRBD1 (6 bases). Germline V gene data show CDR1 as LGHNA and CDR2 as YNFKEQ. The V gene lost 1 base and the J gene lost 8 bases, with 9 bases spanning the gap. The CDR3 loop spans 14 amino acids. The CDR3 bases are TGTGCCAGCAGCCAAGTTTCAGGGGATTCACCCCTCCACTTT. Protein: CASSQVSGDSPLHF.

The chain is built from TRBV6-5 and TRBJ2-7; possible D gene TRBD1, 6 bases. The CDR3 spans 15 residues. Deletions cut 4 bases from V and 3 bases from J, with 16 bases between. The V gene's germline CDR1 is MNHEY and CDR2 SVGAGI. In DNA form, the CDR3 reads TGTGCCAGCAGTTCCGACCAGGGGCATAACTACGAGCAGTACTTC. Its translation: CASSSDQGHNYEQYF.

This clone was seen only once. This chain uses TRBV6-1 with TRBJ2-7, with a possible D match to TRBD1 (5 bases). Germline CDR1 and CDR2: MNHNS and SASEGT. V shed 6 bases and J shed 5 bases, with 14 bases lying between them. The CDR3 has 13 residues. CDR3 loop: CASSLQIQDEQYF. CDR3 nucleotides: TGTGCCAGCAGCCTGCAAATACAGGACGAGCAGTACTTC.

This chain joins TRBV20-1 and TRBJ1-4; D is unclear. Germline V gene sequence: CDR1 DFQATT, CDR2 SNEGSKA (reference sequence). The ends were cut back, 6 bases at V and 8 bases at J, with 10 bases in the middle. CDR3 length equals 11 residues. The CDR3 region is CSAGLGEKLFF. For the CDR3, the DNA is TGCAGTGCAGGACTAGGGGAAAAACTGTTTTTT.

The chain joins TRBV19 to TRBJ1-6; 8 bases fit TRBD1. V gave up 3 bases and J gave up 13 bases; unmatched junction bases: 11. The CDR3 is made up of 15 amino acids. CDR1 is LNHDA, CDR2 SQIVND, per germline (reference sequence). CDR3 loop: CASSMTGEGGKPLHF. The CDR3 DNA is TGTGCCAGTAGTATGACAGGGGAAGGGGGTAAGCCCCTCCACTTT.

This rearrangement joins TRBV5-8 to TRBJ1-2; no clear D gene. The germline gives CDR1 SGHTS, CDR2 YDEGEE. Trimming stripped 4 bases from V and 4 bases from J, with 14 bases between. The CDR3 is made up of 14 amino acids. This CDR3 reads CASSHHRGSYGYTF. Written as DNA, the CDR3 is TGTGCCAGCAGCCACCACCGAGGCAGCTATGGCTACACCTTC.

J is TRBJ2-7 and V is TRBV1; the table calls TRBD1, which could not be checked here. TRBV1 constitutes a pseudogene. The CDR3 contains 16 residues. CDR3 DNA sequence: TGCACCAGCCCACGGGACAGGGGCCACCCTCTCTACGAGCAGTACTTC. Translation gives CTSPRDRGHPLYEQYF.

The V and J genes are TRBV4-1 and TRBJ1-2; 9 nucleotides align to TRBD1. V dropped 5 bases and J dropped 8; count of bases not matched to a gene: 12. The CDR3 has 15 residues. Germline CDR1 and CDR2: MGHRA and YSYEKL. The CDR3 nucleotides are TGCGCCAGCAGCTCCCGAAACAGGGGGCCATGGGGCTACACCTTC. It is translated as CASSSRNRGPWGYTF.

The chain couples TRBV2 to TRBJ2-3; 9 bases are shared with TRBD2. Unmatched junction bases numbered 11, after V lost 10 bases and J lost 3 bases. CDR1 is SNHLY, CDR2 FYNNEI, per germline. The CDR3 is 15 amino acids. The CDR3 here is CANSVGLAGTDTQYF. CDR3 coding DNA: TGTGCCAATTCCGTCGGTCTAGCGGGAACAGATACGCAGTATTTT.

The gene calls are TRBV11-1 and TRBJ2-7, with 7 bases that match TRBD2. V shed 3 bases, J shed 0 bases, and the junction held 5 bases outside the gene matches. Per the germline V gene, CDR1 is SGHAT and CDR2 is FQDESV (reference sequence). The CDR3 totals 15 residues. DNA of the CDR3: TGTGCCAGCAGCTTGGGAGCGGGGCTCTCCTACGAGCAGTACTTC. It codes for CASSLGAGLSYEQYF.

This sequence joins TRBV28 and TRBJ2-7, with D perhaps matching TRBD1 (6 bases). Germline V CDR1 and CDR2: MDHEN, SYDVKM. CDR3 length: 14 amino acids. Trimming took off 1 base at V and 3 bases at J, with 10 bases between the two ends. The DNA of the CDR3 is TGTGCCAGCAGTTTATCAGGACAGTTCTACGAGCAGTACTTC. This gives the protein CASSLSGQFYEQYF.

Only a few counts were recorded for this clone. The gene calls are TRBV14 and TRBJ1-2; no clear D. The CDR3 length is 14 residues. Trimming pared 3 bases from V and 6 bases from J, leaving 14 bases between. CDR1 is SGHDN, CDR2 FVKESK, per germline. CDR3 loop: CASSHGSRVHGYTF. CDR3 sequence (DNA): TGTGCCAGCAGCCACGGGTCCCGTGTGCATGGCTACACCTTC.

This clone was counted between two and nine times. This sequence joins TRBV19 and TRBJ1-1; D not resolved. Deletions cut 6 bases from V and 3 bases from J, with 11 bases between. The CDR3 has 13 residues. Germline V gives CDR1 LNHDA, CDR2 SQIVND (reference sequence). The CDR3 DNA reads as TGTGCCAGTAGCTTTCAGGTGGACACTGAAGCTTTCTTT. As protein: CASSFQVDTEAFF. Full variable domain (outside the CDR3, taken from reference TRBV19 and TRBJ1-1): DGGITQSPKYLFRKEGQNVTLSCEQNLNHDAMYWYRQDPGQGLRLIYYSQIVNDFQKGDIAEGYSVSREKKESFPLTVTSAQKNPTAFYLCASSFQVDTEAFFGQGTRLTVV.

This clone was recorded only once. CDR3 protein: CASSLGEGGLYNEQFF. The CDR3 bases are TGTGCCAGCAGCTTGGGCGAGGGGGGGCTCTACAATGAGCAGTTCTTC. The chain links TRBV5-6 to TRBJ2-1; D is possibly TRBD2 (7 bases). This CDR3 spans 16 amino acids. Germline assignment: CDR1 SGHDT and CDR2 YYEEEE. V was cut by 0 bases and J by 3 bases, with 13 bases left in between.

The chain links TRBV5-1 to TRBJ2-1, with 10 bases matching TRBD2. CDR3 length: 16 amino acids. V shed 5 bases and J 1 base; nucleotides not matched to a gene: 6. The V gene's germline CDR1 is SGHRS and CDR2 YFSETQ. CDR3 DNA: TGCGCCAGCAGAGGACTAGCGGCAACTTCCTACAATGAGCAGTTCTTC. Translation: CASRGLAATSYNEQFF.

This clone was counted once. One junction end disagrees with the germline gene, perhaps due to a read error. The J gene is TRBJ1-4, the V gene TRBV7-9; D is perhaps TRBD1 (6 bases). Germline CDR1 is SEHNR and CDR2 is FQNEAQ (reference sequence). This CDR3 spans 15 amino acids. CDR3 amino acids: CSSSYQGTANEKLFF. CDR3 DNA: TGTTCCAGCAGCTATCAGGGGACCGCTAATGAAAAACTGTTTTTT.

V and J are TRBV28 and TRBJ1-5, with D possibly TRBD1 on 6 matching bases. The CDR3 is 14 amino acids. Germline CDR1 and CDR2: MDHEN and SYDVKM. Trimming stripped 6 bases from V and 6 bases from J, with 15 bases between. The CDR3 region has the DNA TGTGCCAGCAGAGAAACAGGGTATACTCAGCCCCAGCATTTT. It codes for CASRETGYTQPQHF.

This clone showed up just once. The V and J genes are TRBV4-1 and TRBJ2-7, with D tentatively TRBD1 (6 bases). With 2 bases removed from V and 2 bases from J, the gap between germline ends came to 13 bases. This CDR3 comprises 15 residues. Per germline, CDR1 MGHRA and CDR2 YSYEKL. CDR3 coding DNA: TGCGCCAGCAGCCAAATGGGGGCAACGACCTACGAGCAGTACTTC. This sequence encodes CASSQMGATTYEQYF.